This T cell receptor (beta chain) was identified in a study of blood T cells in healthy people across ages. General study findings and limits: It was found that TCR beta diversity correlated strongly with the percentage of naive T cells. Diversity was estimated from one million T cells, and these estimates were considered underestimates. In long-lived donors, naive CD4+ cell counts and diversity exceeded those of aged donors.

On this clonotype itself: The antigen remains undetermined.

Germline lookup yields CDR1 DFQATT and CDR2 SNEGSKA (reference sequence). CDR3 length: 16 residues. With 6 bases removed from V and 0 bases from J, the gap between germline ends came to 20 bases. Using a J-beta primer mix together with a sample-barcoded 5' primer, a second PCR was run for 7 to 11 cycles. TCRdb ran MiXCR on the 5' RACE reads and lists one entry per CDR3 protein. This sample has around 1,600,000 distinct CDR3 sequences, with roughly 43% found just once. The rearrangement uses TRBV20-1 and TRBJ2-5, with a weak D call TRBD2 (6 bases). The TCR originated in a woman younger than 30 in good health. Sequenced: blood. The CDR3 protein is CSAPRLIAVYQETQYF. In DNA form, the CDR3 reads TGCAGTGCCCCGCGGTTGATAGCGGTTTACCAAGAGACCCAGTACTTC.